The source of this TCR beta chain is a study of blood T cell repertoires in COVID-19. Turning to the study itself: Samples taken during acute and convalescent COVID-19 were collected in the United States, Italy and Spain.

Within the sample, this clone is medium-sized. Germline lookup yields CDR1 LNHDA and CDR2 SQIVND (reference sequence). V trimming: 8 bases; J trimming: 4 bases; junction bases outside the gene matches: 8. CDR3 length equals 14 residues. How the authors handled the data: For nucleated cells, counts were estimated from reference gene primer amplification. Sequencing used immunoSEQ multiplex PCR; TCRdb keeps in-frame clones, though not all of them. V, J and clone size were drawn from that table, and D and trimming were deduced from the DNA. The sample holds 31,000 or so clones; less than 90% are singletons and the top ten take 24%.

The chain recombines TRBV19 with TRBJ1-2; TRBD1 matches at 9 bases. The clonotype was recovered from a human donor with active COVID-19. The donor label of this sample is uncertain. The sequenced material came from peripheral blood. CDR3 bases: TGTGCCAGTGGTAACCGGGACAGGGCCTATGGCTACACCTTC. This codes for CASGNRDRAYGYTF.